This T cell receptor (beta chain) was identified during a study of T cells expressing NK-cell markers. Study-wide context: From sorted CD3+CD56+NKG2C+, CD3+CD56+NKG2C- and CD3+CD56-NKG2C+ T cells came the TCR beta repertoires. Seven HCMV-seropositive donors and one seronegative donor made up the eight sequenced donors. General observations from the study: Four of the donors also had these clonotypes leading their CD3+CD56-NKG2C+ fraction.

The germline V gene has CDR1 SGHDN and CDR2 FVKESK. CDR3 size: 16 residues. With the 5' RACE reads reprocessed, TCRdb shows one record per CDR3 protein and no DNA. This listing includes fewer than 200,000 distinct CDR3 sequences. Remarks on this clonotype: What it recognizes is unknown.

The receptor comes from a woman between 18 and 70 years old in good health. The chain joins TRBV14 to TRBJ2-1. The sample comprised blood T cells: a sorted CD56 or NKG2C T cell subset, CD4+ or CD8+ T cells, or bulk PBMC T cells (not recorded which). The CDR3 protein is CASSQAGVTSLYEQFF.